The 19 T cell receptor beta chains given below trace back to one sample, sequenced in a study of post-analysis software for immune sequencing data. Study-wide findings and caveats: Controls had lower frequencies than patients of about 5 TRBV segments, which included TRBV5-6, TRBV5-1 and TRBV20-1.

Included in the TCR beta cDNA libraries were unique molecular identifiers. TCRdb re-called the PCR reads through MiXCR, storing one row per CDR3 protein. The sample holds some 500,000 distinct CDR3 sequences, 40% to 55% seen once. These receptors' antigens are unknown. Sequencing used blood. These receptors were taken from a girl aged 5 to 17 with multiple sclerosis.

The rearrangement uses TRBV25-1 and TRBJ2-7, with 11 nucleotides matching TRBD1. The V gene end was trimmed by 3 bases and the J gene end by 5 bases; junction bases not matched to a gene: 6. Looked up from germline, CDR1 is MGHDK and CDR2 is SYGVNS. This CDR3 spans 15 amino acids. CDR3 protein: CASSDLRTGGHEQYF. The CDR3 DNA is TGTGCCAGCAGTGATCTTCGGACAGGGGGCCACGAGCAGTACTTC.

DNA for the CDR3: TGTGCCAGCAGTCCACGGACAGGGGGGTATGAAAAACTGTTTTTT. As protein: CASSPRTGGYEKLFF. The chain couples TRBV12-3 or TRBV12-4 to TRBJ1-4; TRBD1 matches 10 bases. This CDR3 is built from 15 residues. Losses at the gene ends were 5 bases for V and 6 bases for J; bases not matched to a gene: 6.

The chain is built from TRBV6-5 and TRBJ2-5; 9 positions match TRBD2. This CDR3 is 15 amino acids long. Per the germline V gene, CDR1 is MNHEY and CDR2 is SVGAGI. V trimming: 2 bases; J trimming: 2 bases; junction bases outside the gene matches: 3. CDR3 sequence reads: CASSYLLAGQETQYF. CDR3 DNA sequence: TGTGCCAGCAGTTACCTCCTAGCGGGGCAAGAGACCCAGTACTTC.

The table lists this clonotype with a few counts. This chain joins TRBV5-1 and TRBJ1-1; D remains unclear. V lost 1 base to trimming and J lost 0 bases, with 13 bases between them. CDR3 length: 16 amino acids. CDR1 is SGHRS and CDR2 is YFSETQ in the germline V gene. The CDR3 bases are TGCGCCAGCAGCTTGCCCCCGGACGTGATGAACACTGAAGCTTTCTTT. It codes for CASSLPPDVMNTEAFF.

The chain has TRBV4-1 and TRBJ1-1; D uncertain. The germline V gene encodes CDR1 MGHRA and CDR2 YSYEKL. This CDR3 region has 17 residues. Trimming took off 3 bases at V and 1 base at J, with 18 bases between the two ends. DNA for the CDR3: TGCGCCAGCAGCCATACCCCCGGACGCCCTAGGAACACTGAAGCTTTCTTT. Protein sequence: CASSHTPGRPRNTEAFF.

The rearrangement links TRBV7-2 to TRBJ2-1; 10 positions agree with TRBD1. Germline V gene sequence: CDR1 SGHTA, CDR2 FQGNSA. The CDR3 runs to 15 residues. V shed 4 bases, J shed 10 bases, and the junction held 10 bases outside the gene matches. This CDR3 is CASSSPTGGSYEQFF. CDR3 bases: TGTGCCAGCAGCTCGCCGACAGGGGGCTCCTACGAGCAGTTCTTC.

This rearrangement joins TRBV20-1 to TRBJ2-1; no clear D. CDR1 is DFQATT, CDR2 SNEGSKA, per germline (reference sequence). This CDR3 contains 12 residues. The V gene lost 1 base and the J gene lost 6 bases, with 7 bases spanning the gap. The CDR3 DNA is TGCAGTGCTAGAGCTGACACCAATGAGCAGTTCTTC. It specifies CSARADTNEQFF.

This clonotype appeared a few times. The chain employs TRBV29-1 and TRBJ2-3, with TRBD1 matching 9 bases. The germline V gene encodes CDR1 SQVTM and CDR2 ANQGSEA. The CDR3 totals 13 residues. V was clipped by 7 bases and J by 4 bases; unmatched bases: 6. CDR3 nucleotides: TGCAGCGCGCCGGGACAGGGCCCAGATACGCAGTATTTT. It codes for CSAPGQGPDTQYF.

This clonotype was counted only a few times. The chain has TRBV9 and TRBJ2-1; 8 bases are shared with TRBD1. Germline-derived CDR1 and CDR2 are SGDLS and YYNGEE. V was clipped by 3 bases and J by 6 bases; unmatched bases: 5. This CDR3 region has 14 residues. The CDR3 loop reads CASSEGQVFNEQFF. The CDR3 region has the DNA TGTGCCAGCAGCGAGGGACAGGTTTTCAATGAGCAGTTCTTC.

Here the CDR3 DNA reads TGTGCCAGCAGCTTCGACAGACGCTACACCTTC. Amino acid sequence: CASSFDRRYTF. This chain connects TRBV5-6 to TRBJ1-2; possible D gene TRBD1, 5 bases. The germline gives CDR1 SGHDT, CDR2 YYEEEE. The germline V and J ends were trimmed by 2 bases and 9 bases, with 8 bases remaining between them. The CDR3 loop spans 11 amino acids.

The chain has TRBV4-2 and TRBJ2-1; D ambiguous. With 4 bases removed from V and 6 bases from J, the gap between germline ends came to 10 bases. The CDR3 consists of 13 residues. Per the germline V gene, CDR1 is LGHNA and CDR2 is YNFKEQ. CDR3 sequence (DNA): TGTGCCAGCAGCCGCCCCAGTGGCAATGAGCAGTTCTTC. It translates to CASSRPSGNEQFF.

This chain joins TRBV4-1 and TRBJ2-7, with D perhaps matching TRBD1 (5 bases). V lost 0 bases and J lost 7, with 13 bases in between. CDR1 is MGHRA, CDR2 YSYEKL, per germline. The CDR3 covers 14 residues. The CDR3 spells CASSQEDGAREQYF. The CDR3 coding sequence is TGCGCCAGCAGCCAAGAGGATGGGGCGAGAGAGCAGTACTTC.

The chain joins TRBV2 to TRBJ1-5, with no clear D. Deletions cut 4 bases from V and 6 bases from J, with 10 bases between. The germline V gene encodes CDR1 SNHLY and CDR2 FYNNEI. CDR3 length: 13 amino acids. The CDR3 sequence is CASSGRGAQPQHF. The CDR3 coding sequence is TGTGCCAGCAGTGGGCGGGGAGCTCAGCCCCAGCATTTT.

This sequence joins TRBV7-3 and TRBJ2-3; TRBD2 agrees at 7 bases. The CDR3 totals 15 residues. The ends lost 0 bases at V and 6 bases at J; junction bases unmatched: 6. Per the germline V gene, CDR1 is SGHTA and CDR2 is FQGTGA. The CDR3 loop is CASSLTGGRMDTQYF. The CDR3 bases are TGTGCCAGCAGCTTAACCGGCGGGAGAATGGATACGCAGTATTTT.

This clonotype was observed a few times. This chain connects TRBV25-1 to TRBJ1-1; D is unresolved. The CDR3 totals 15 residues. CDR1 and CDR2 (germline): MGHDK, SYGVNS. The germline V and J ends were trimmed by 1 base and 0 bases, with 9 bases remaining between them. In DNA form, the CDR3 reads TGTGCCAGCAGTGAATCCTCCAACGTGAACACTGAAGCTTTCTTT. It yields the protein CASSESSNVNTEAFF.

This clonotype was seen only once. The chain combines TRBV20-1 with TRBJ2-4; D is unclear. The CDR3 contains 10 residues. V was trimmed by 3 bases and J by 11 bases, leaving 8 bases between them. Germline assignment: CDR1 DFQATT and CDR2 SNEGSKA (reference sequence). The CDR3 region has the DNA TGCAGTGCTAGGTTTCGTGTTCAGTACTTC. Translating gives CSARFRVQYF.

Comment on this clonotype: The junction shows a germline mismatch at one end, possibly a read error. The rearrangement uses TRBV5-5 and TRBJ2-7; D not resolved. The CDR3 loop spans 13 amino acids. Germline V gene data show CDR1 as SGHKS and CDR2 as YYEKEE (reference sequence). The chain's CDR3 is CASGLYRLYEQYF. The CDR3 bases are TGTGCCAGCGGCTTGTATAGGCTCTACGAGCAGTACTTC.

In DNA, the CDR3 is TGTGCCAGCAGCCAAGAATTAGCGGGATCCGGGGAGCTGTTTTTT. Amino acid sequence: CASSQELAGSGELFF. The V call is TRBV3-1, the J call TRBJ2-2; 8 nucleotides line up with TRBD2. V gave up 0 bases and J gave up 6 bases; unmatched junction bases: 3. Germline values: CDR1 LGHDT, CDR2 YNNKEL (reference sequence). The CDR3 spans 15 residues. The entire variable domain, with the rest obtained from reference TRBV3-1 and TRBJ2-2, is as follows: DTAVSQTPKYLVTQMGNDKSIKCEQNLGHDTMYWYKQDSKKFLKIMFSYNNKELIINETVPNRFSPKSPDKAHLNLHINSLELGDSAVYFCASSQELAGSGELFFGEGSRLTVL.

A few counts support this clonotype. V gene TRBV20-1 combines with J gene TRBJ2-3; D gene ambiguous. Per the germline V gene, CDR1 is DFQATT and CDR2 is SNEGSKA (reference sequence). The CDR3 extends over 14 amino acids. Trimming stripped 0 bases from V and 0 bases from J, with 7 bases between. This chain's CDR3 is CSAREGFSTDTQYF. Here the CDR3 DNA reads TGCAGTGCTAGAGAAGGGTTTAGCACAGATACGCAGTATTTT.